The 16 T cell receptor beta chains below come from one sample, sequenced in a study of glioma-infiltrating T cells (dated by TCRdb to about 2016). Sequenced on an Illumina MiSeq. The iRepertoire nested amplicon-rescue multiplex PCR (arm-PCR) platform was used to amplify TCR alpha and beta CDR3 regions from RNA. The public reads were reanalyzed by TCRdb: fastp trimming at Q25, MiXCR alignment, in-frame beta chains only. Each entry is one CDR3 protein sequence, shown with its most common DNA and genes. For this sample there are approximately 130,000 distinct CDR3 sequences; roughly a quarter appear just once. About 30% of the sample belongs to the ten largest clones. Specimen: glioma tissue, nonneoplastic brain tissue, or PBMCs (not recorded which). The origin of the receptors is a human donor with low-grade glioma or glioblastoma, undergoing nonglioma brain surgery, or in good health (not recorded which).

Only a few counts were recorded for this clonotype. The rearrangement links TRBV4-2 to TRBJ1-3; D may be TRBD1 (5 bases). CDR1 and CDR2 (germline): LGHNA, YNFKEQ. The CDR3 runs to 17 residues. V was clipped by 5 bases and J by 0 bases, with 17 bases between them. The CDR3, as DNA: TGTGCCAGCAGCGAGGGCAGGGCTTCGAGCTCTGGAAACACCATATATTTT. This codes for CASSEGRASSSGNTIYF.

This clonotype was recorded many times. This rearrangement joins TRBV7-2 to TRBJ2-1; the D is unclear. The ends were cut back, 1 base at V and 8 bases at J, with 9 bases in the middle. Germline values: CDR1 SGHTA, CDR2 FQGNSA. CDR3 size: 13 residues. The CDR3 sequence: CASSLEAVHEQFF. The CDR3 nucleotides are TGTGCCAGCAGCTTAGAGGCTGTCCATGAGCAGTTCTTC.

Ten or more counts support this clonotype. V is TRBV6-1 and J is TRBJ2-3; D might be TRBD2 (5 bases). Germline V lookup: CDR1 MNHNS, CDR2 SASEGT. V lost 4 bases, J lost 2 bases, and 10 bases lay in between. The CDR3 loop spans 14 amino acids. The CDR3 sequence: CASSAGVHTDTQYF. DNA for the CDR3: TGTGCCAGCAGTGCCGGGGTCCACACAGATACGCAGTATTTT.

This sequence joins TRBV7-2 and TRBJ2-5; D is perhaps TRBD1 or TRBD2 (5 bases each). Per the germline V gene, CDR1 is SGHTA and CDR2 is FQGNSA. CDR3 length: 14 amino acids. Trimming removed 1 base at V and 3 bases at J, with 9 bases between. The CDR3 protein is CASSLVLGEETQYF. The CDR3 region has the DNA TGTGCCAGCAGCTTAGTTTTGGGGGAAGAGACCCAGTACTTC.

This clonotype has a handful of counts. The rearrangement links TRBV7-2 to TRBJ2-1; 7 bases map to TRBD2. After removal of 2 bases from V and 6 bases from J, the junction contained 13 bases not matched to a gene. Germline V gene lookup returns CDR1 SGHTA and CDR2 FQGNSA. The CDR3 loop spans 17 amino acids. This CDR3 reads CASSLLLGTTSRNEQFF. The DNA of the CDR3 is TGTGCCAGCAGCTTACTCTTGGGGACGACTAGCCGCAATGAGCAGTTCTTC.

This clonotype was observed at least ten times. The chain recombines TRBV20-1 with TRBJ2-1; D unresolved. Trimming removed 0 bases at V and 10 bases at J, with 7 bases between. Germline-derived CDR1 and CDR2 are DFQATT and SNEGSKA (reference sequence). This CDR3 has 11 residues. The CDR3 region has the DNA TGCAGTGCTAGAGATTGGCCGGAGCAGTTCTTC. This codes for CSARDWPEQFF.

The V gene is TRBV7-3, the J gene TRBJ2-1; perhaps TRBD2 as D (6 bases). The germline gives CDR1 SGHTA, CDR2 FQGTGA. The CDR3 runs 15 residues. V lost 3 bases, J lost 9 bases, and 18 bases lay in between. The CDR3 here is CASSFNAGGGFEQFF. In nucleotides, the CDR3 is TGTGCCAGCAGCTTTAATGCCGGGGGTGGTTTTGAGCAGTTCTTC.

Notes on this clonotype: This may be a read error: a much more frequent sequence differs by one nucleotide. The chain couples TRBV15 to TRBJ2-5; D not resolved. The germline V gene has CDR1 LNHNV and CDR2 YYDKDF (reference sequence). This CDR3 contains 14 residues. DNA for the CDR3: TGTGGCACCAGCAGAGTTCCGTTCCAAGAGACCCAGTACTTC. It is translated as CGTSRVPFQETQYF. The variable domain in full, completed from reference TRBV15 and TRBJ2-5, reads DAMVIQNPRYQVTQFGKPVTLSCSQTLNHNVMYWYQQKSSQAPKLLFHYYDKDFNNEADTPDNFQSRRPNTSFCFLDIRSPGLGDTAMYLCGTSRVPFQETQYFGPGTRLLVL.

This clonotype was counted only a few times. The V call is TRBV19, the J call TRBJ2-7; maybe TRBD1 (5 bases). Per the germline V gene, CDR1 is LNHDA and CDR2 is SQIVND (reference sequence). The CDR3 has 15 residues. The germline V and J ends were trimmed by 6 bases and 11 bases, with 26 bases remaining between them. DNA for the CDR3: TGTGCCAGTAGCCCCACCGGTGGGCCAGGGCTCTCGGAGTACGTC. Its translation: CASSPTGGPGLSEYV.

The chain carries TRBV3-1 and TRBJ2-3; 11 bases align to TRBD2. CDR3 length: 18 residues. After removal of 4 bases from V and 2 bases from J, the junction contained 11 bases not matched to a gene. Germline values: CDR1 LGHDT, CDR2 YNNKEL (reference sequence). The CDR3 sequence is CASSPSGTSGTITDTQYF. The CDR3 bases are TGTGCCAGCAGCCCATCCGGGACTAGCGGAACTATCACAGATACGCAGTATTTT.

This clonotype has more than one count but fewer than ten. This chain connects TRBV19 to TRBJ1-5, with TRBD1 matching 9 bases. This CDR3 is built from 18 residues. With V trimmed by 6 bases and J by 3 bases, 15 bases remained unmatched. The germline V gene has CDR1 LNHDA and CDR2 SQIVND (reference sequence). The CDR3 DNA reads as TGTGCCAGTAGCCCAGGGACAGGGCGGGGGGTTAACAATCAGCCCCAGCATTTT. This codes for CASSPGTGRGVNNQPQHF.

A few counts support this clonotype. V is TRBV5-4 and J is TRBJ2-4; the D call may be TRBD1 or TRBD2 (6 bases each). Per the germline V gene, CDR1 is SGHNT and CDR2 is YYREEE (reference sequence). Trimming took off 1 base at V and 3 bases at J, with 11 bases between the two ends. The length of the CDR3 is 15 residues. The CDR3, as DNA: TGTGCCAGCAGCTTGTCCGGGGGCGGCAAAAACATTCAGTACTTC. This gives the protein CASSLSGGGKNIQYF.

This clonotype was picked up a small number of times. This chain joins TRBV11-2 and TRBJ2-1; tentatively, D is TRBD1 or TRBD2 (5 bases each). The V gene's germline CDR1 is SGHAT and CDR2 FQNNGV. V dropped 8 bases and J dropped 4 bases, with 15 bases sitting between them. The CDR3 is made up of 14 amino acids. CDR3 in DNA: TGTGCCAGCCGGGCCGGGGCACATTACAATGAGCAGTTCTTC. Protein product: CASRAGAHYNEQFF.

On this clonotype: This clone may be a read error of a much larger clone one base away. The chain links TRBV6-2 or TRBV6-3 to TRBJ1-6; TRBD1 aligns across 9 bases. The CDR3 is 14 residues long. Germline V gene sequence: CDR1 MNHEY, CDR2 SVGEGT. Trimming took 5 bases from V and 6 from J; bases not matched to a gene: 2. For the CDR3, the DNA is TGTGCCAGCAGTGAGGACAGGGGTAATTCACCCCTCCACTTT. Translated: CASSEDRGNSPLHF.

This clonotype was picked up one time. The chain links TRBV7-3 to TRBJ2-2; D is perhaps TRBD2 (6 bases). This CDR3 region has 16 residues. Germline CDR1 reads SGHTA; CDR2 reads FQGTGA. Deletions cut 1 base from V and 4 bases from J, with 13 bases between. CDR3 coding DNA: TGTGCCAGCAGCTTAATGCTAGCGCTCGGCACCGGGGAGCTGTTTTTT. Translating it yields CASSLMLALGTGELFF.

The CDR3 is CASISGGKRTGELFF. Here the CDR3 DNA reads TGTGCCAGCATATCCGGGGGGAAACGCACCGGGGAGCTGTTTTTT. The chain links TRBV2 to TRBJ2-2, with 7 bases identical to TRBD2. This CDR3 is built from 15 residues. Germline loops: CDR1 SNHLY, CDR2 FYNNEI. Trimming took 7 bases from V and 4 from J; bases not matched to a gene: 9.